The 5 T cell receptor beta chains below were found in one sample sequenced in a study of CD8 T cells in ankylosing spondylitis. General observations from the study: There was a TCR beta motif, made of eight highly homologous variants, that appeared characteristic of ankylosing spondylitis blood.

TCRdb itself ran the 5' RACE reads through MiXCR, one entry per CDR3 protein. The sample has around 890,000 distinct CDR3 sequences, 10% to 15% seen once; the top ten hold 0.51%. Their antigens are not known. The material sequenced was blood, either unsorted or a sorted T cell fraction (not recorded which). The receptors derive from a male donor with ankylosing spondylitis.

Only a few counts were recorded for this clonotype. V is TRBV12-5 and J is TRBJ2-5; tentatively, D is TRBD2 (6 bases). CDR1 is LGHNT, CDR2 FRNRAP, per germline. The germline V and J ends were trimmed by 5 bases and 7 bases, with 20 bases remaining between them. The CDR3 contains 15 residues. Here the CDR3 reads CASGPGARDGGTQYF. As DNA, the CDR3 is TGTGCTAGTGGTCCTGGAGCCAGGGACGGGGGGACCCAGTACTTC.

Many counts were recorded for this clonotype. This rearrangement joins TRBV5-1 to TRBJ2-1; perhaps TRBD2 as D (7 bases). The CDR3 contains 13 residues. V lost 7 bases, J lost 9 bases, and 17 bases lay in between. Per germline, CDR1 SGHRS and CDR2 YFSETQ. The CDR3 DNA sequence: TGCGCCAGCTTCCCGGGGGGCCGTGGTGAGCAGTTCTTC. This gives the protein CASFPGGRGEQFF.

The CDR3 DNA follows: TGTGCCAGCTCACCGACAGGGGGCCCGCTCCACTTT. Translated: CASSPTGGPLHF. The genes are TRBV18 and TRBJ1-6; 10 nucleotides agree with TRBD1. CDR1 is KGHSH and CDR2 is LQKENI in the germline V gene. This CDR3 is built from 12 residues. V was clipped by 3 bases and J by 16 bases; unmatched bases: 3.

The CDR3 sequence: CASSLFAGSNYEQYF. In nucleotides, the CDR3 is TGCGCCAGCAGCTTATTCGCAGGCAGCAATTACGAGCAGTACTTC. The genes are TRBV5-1 and TRBJ2-7; no definite D call. This CDR3 has 15 residues. V shed 2 bases and J shed 4 bases, with 16 bases lying between them. Germline CDR1 and CDR2: SGHRS and YFSETQ.

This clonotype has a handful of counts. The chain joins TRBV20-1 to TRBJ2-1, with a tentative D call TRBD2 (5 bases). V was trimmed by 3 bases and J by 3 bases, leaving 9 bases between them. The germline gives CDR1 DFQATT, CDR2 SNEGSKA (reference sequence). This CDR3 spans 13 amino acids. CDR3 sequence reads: CSASITSYNEQFF. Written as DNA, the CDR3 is TGCAGTGCTAGTATTACTAGCTACAATGAGCAGTTCTTC.